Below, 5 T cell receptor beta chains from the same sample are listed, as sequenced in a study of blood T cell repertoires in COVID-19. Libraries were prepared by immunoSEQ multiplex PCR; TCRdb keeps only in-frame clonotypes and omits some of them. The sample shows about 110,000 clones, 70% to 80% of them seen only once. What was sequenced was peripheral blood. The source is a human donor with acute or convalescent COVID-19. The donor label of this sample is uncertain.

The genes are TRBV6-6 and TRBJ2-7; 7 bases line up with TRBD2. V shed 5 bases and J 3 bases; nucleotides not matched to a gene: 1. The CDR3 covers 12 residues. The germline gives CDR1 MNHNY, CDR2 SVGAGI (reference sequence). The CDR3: CASSTGGYEQYV. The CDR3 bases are TGTGCCAGCAGTACGGGGGGCTACGAGCAGTACGTC.

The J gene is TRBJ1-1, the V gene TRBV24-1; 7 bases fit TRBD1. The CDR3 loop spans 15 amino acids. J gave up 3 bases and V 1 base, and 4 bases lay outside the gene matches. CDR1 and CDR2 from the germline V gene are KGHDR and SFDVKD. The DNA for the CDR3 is TGTGCCACCAGTGATTTTCGACAGGGTGACACTGAAGCTTTCTTT. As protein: CATSDFRQGDTEAFF.

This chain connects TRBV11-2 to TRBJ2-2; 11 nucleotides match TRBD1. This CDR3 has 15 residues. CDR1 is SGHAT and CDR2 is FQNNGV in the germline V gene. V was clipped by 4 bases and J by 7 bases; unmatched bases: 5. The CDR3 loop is CASSSRTGGVGELFF. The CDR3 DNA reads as TGTGCCAGCAGCTCTCGGACAGGGGGCGTCGGGGAGCTGTTTTTT.

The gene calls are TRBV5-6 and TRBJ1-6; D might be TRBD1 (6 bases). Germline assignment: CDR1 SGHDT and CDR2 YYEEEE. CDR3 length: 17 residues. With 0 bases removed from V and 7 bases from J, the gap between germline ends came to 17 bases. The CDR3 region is CASSLGAGVYGNSPLHF. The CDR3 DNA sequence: TGTGCCAGCAGCTTGGGGGCAGGGGTATATGGAAATTCACCCCTCCACTTT. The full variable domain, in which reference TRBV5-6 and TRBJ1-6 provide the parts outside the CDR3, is DAGVTQSPTHLIKTRGQQVTLRCSPKSGHDTVSWYQQALGQGPQFIFQYYEEEERQRGNFPDRFSGHQFPNYSSELNVNALLLGDSALYLCASSLGAGVYGNSPLHFGNGTRLTVT.

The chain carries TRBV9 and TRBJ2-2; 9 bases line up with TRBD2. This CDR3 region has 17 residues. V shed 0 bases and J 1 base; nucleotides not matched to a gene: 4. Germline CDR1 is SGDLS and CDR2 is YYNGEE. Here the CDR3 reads CASSVGRTSENTGELFF. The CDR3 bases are TGTGCCAGCAGCGTAGGAAGGACTAGCGAGAACACCGGGGAGCTGTTTTTT.